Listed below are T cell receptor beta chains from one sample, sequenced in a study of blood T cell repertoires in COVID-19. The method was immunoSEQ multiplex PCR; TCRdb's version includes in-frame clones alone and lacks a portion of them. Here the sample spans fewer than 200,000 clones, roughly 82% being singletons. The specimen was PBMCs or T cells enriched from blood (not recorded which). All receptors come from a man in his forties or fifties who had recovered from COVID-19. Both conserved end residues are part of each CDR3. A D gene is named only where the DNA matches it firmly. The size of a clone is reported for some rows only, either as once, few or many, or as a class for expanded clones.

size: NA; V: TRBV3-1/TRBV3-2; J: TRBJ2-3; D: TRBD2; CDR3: CASSQVVAGPDTQYF; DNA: TGTGCCAGCAGCCAAGTCGTAGCGGGGCCAGATACGCAGTATTTT
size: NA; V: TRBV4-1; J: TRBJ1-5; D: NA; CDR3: CASSRYREYSNQPQHF; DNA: TGCGCCAGCAGCCGTTACAGGGAGTATAGCAATCAGCCCCAGCATTTT
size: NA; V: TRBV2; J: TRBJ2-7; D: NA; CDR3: CASSDRDIARATYEQYF; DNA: TGTGCCAGCAGTGACCGGGACATCGCACGAGCCACCTACGAGCAGTACTTC
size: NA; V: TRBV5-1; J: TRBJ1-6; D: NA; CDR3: CASSLGLGPRQASSPLHF; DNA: TGCGCCAGCAGCTTAGGCTTGGGGCCTCGACAGGCGAGTTCACCCCTCCACTTT
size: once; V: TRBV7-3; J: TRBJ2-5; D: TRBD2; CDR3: CASSPEPGGSGETQYF; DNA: TGTGCCAGCAGCCCAGAGCCCGGGGGGTCGGGAGAGACCCAGTACTTC
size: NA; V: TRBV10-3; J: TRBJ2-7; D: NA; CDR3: CAISESLGAGAGYEQYF; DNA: TGTGCCATCAGTGAGTCCCTCGGGGCAGGGGCCGGTTACGAGCAGTACTTC
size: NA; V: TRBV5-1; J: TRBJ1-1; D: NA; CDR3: CASSPSAKPSHTEAFF; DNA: TGCGCCAGCAGCCCCTCCGCGAAGCCTAGTCACACTGAAGCTTTCTTT
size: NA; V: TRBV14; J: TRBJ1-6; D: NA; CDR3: CASSQDAGGYNSPLHF; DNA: TGTGCCAGCAGCCAAGATGCGGGCGGCTATAATTCACCCCTCCACTTT
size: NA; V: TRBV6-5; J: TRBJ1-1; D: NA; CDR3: CASSSPQAAANTEAFF; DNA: TGTGCCAGCAGTTCCCCCCAGGCAGCAGCGAACACTGAAGCTTTCTTT
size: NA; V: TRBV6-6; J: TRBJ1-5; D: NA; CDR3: CASSSRNAGGQPQHF; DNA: TGTGCCAGCAGTTCAAGAAACGCCGGGGGTCAGCCCCAGCATTTT
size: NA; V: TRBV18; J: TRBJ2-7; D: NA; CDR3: CASSASSYEQYF; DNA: TGTGCCAGCTCAGCTAGCTCCTACGAGCAGTACTTC
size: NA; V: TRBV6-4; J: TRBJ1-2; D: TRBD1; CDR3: CASSDRQGSRPYTF; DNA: TGTGCCAGCAGTGACAGACAGGGAAGCCGCCCCTACACCTTC
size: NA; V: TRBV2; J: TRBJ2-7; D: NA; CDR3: CASSDAGPNYEQYF; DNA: TGTGCCAGCAGTGACGCGGGACCCAACTACGAGCAGTACTTC